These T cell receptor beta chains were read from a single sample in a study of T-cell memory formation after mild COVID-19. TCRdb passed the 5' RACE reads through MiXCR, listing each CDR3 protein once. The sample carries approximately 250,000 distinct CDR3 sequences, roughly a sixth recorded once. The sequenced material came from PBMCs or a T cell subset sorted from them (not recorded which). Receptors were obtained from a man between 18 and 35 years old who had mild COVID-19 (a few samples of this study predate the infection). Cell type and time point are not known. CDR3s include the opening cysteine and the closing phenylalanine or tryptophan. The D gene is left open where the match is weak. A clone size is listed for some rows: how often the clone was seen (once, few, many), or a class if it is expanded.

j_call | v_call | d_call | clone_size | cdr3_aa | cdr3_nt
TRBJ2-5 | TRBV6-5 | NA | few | CASTSRGASRETQYF | TGTGCCAGCACCTCCCGGGGGGCTAGTCGGGAGACCCAGTACTTC
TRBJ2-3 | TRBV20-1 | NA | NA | CSATRNTDTQYF | TGCAGTGCTACCCGCAACACAGATACGCAGTATTTT
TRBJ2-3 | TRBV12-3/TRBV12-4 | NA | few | CASSPRRGPGTDTQYF | TGTGCCAGCAGTCCCAGGCGGGGGCCAGGCACAGATACGCAGTATTTT
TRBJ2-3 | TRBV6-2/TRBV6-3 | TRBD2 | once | CASSYYGGADTQYF | TGTGCCAGCAGTTACTACGGGGGGGCGGATACGCAGTATTTT
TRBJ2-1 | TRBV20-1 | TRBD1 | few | CSAWQGAANEQFF | TGCAGTGCCTGGCAGGGGGCTGCGAATGAGCAGTTCTTC
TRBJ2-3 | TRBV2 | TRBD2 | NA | CASSVSGVGDTQYF | TGTGCCAGCAGTGTAAGCGGGGTGGGAGATACGCAGTATTTT
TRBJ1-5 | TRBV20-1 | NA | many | CSAREGLAQPQHF | TGCAGTGCTAGAGAGGGGCTAGCTCAGCCCCAGCATTTT
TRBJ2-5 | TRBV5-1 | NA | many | CASSYQGSQGETQYF | TGCGCCAGCAGCTATCAAGGGTCCCAGGGAGAGACCCAGTACTTC
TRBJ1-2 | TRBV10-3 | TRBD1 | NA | CAIRVPGQGAGYGYTF | TGTGCCATCAGGGTTCCGGGACAGGGAGCCGGCTATGGCTACACCTTC
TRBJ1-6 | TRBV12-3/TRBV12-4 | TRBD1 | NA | CASGPQGANSPLHF | TGTGCCAGCGGACCACAGGGGGCTAATTCACCCCTCCACTTT
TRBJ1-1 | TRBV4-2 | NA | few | CASSLTQGAEAFF | TGTGCCAGCAGCCTGACCCAGGGAGCTGAAGCTTTCTTT
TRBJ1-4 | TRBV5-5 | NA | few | CASSTRNEKLFF | TGTGCCAGCAGCACCAGGAATGAAAAACTGTTTTTT
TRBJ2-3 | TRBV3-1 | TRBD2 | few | CASRLRGGRGDTQYF | TGTGCCAGCAGGCTTCGGGGGGGCCGGGGAGATACGCAGTATTTT
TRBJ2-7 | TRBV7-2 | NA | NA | CASSLGGTEGYEQYF | TGTGCCAGCAGCTTAGGCGGGACAGAAGGGTACGAGCAGTACTTC
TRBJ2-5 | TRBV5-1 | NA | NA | CASSSTYRQSQETQYF | TGCGCCAGCAGCTCCACATATAGACAGAGCCAAGAGACCCAGTACTTC
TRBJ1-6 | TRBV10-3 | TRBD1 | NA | CAIGRPGQGSAPLHF | TGTGCCATCGGGCGACCGGGACAGGGTTCAGCACCCCTCCACTTT
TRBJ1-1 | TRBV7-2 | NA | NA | CASSRARTTEAFF | TGTGCCAGCAGTCGGGCCCGGACCACTGAAGCTTTCTTT
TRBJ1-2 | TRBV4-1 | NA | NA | CASSQIRAGGGYTF | TGCGCCAGCAGCCAGATCAGGGCCGGCGGTGGCTACACCTTC
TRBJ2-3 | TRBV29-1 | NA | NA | CSVEDRWGGPADTQYF | TGCAGCGTTGAAGATCGGTGGGGGGGGCCAGCGGATACGCAGTATTTT
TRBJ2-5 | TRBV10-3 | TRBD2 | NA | CAISTHRGGLETQYF | TGTGCCATCAGTACCCACCGGGGGGGCCTGGAGACCCAGTACTTC
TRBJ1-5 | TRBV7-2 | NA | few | CASSFSGVEPQHF | TGTGCCAGCAGCTTTTCGGGGGTGGAGCCCCAGCATTTT
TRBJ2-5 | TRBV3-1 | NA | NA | CASSPLNGPETQYF | TGTGCCAGCTCCCCTCTGAACGGTCCGGAGACCCAGTACTTC